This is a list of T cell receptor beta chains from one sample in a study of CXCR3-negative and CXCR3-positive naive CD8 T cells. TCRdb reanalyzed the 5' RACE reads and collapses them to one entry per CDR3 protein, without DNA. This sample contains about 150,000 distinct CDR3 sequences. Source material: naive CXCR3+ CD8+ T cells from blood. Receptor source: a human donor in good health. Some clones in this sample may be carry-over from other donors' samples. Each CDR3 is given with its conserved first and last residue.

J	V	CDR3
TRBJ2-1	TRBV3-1	CASSLIGDPSYNEQFF
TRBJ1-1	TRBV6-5	CASSYGEGTEAFF
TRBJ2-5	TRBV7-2	CASSPHRRGEETQYF
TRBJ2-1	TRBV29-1	CSVARDRGRSVRNEQFF
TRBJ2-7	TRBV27	CASSPTGVNYEQYF
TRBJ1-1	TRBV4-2	CASSQGGPEAFF
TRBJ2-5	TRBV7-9	CASSLALSGWETQYF
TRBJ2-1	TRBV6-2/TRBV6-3	CASSYPPANEQFF
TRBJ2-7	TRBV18	CASSPRDRVGSYEQYF
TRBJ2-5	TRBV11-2	CASSPDHGAETQYF
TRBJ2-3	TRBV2	CASSAGVLTDTQYF
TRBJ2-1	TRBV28	CASSLLGSEQFF
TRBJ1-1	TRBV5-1	CASSLDEGENTEAFF
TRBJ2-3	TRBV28	CASSPFPPSATITDTQYF
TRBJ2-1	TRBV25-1	CASSEFGHNEQFF
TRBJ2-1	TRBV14	CASGPHPTEQFF
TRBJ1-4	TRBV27	CASSLGARPGNEKLFF
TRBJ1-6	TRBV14	CASSQAKRKRGSPLHF
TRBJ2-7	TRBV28	CASSLPPGQGVSSYEQYF
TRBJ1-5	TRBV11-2	CASSLDAGQPQHF
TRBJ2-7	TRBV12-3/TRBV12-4	CASSVSPGLPDYEQYF
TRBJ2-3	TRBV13	CASSSPWRGSTDTQYF
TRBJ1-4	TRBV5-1	CASSLQGTVNEKLFF
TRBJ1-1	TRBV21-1	CASSKGGAKLCGNGENTEAFF
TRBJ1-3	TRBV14	CASSQESGRRPGGNTIYF
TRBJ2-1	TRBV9	CASSVGDYNEQFF
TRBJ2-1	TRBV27	CASSLYGTQSYNEQFF
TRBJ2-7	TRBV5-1	CASSLVAGGSYEQYF
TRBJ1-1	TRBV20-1	CSAGTRAKNTEAFF
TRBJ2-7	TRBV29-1	CSAQGLQLGNYEQYF
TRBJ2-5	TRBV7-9	CASSSPGDFTKETQYF
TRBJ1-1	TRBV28	CASSLFTFGVGTEAFF
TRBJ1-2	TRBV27	CASGMKTGNYGYTF
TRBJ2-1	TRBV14	CASSQDLNEKPYEQFF
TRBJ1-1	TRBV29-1	CSVGTAGVYAEAFF
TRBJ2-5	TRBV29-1	CSVELGLRGETQYF